This T cell receptor beta chain appears in the sequencing data of a study of T cells in Graves' hyperthyroidism and ophthalmopathy. Study-level points and caveats: Expanded thyroid clonotypes (above 0.001) were mostly also found in blood.

The V gene's germline CDR1 is LGHDT and CDR2 YNNKEL (reference sequence). V shed 4 bases and J shed 5 bases, with 14 bases lying between them. This CDR3 is 14 amino acids long. Researchers barred patients who had uncontrolled infection, other autoimmune disease, pregnancy or lactation. Diagnoses were established using clinical symptoms, serum thyroxine and TRAb, thyroid ultrasound and orbital computed tomography. This clonotype was observed a few times. Its antigen is currently unknown. Amplified regions were TCR beta CDR3 sequences from RNA transcripts. First-round RT-PCR targeting the TCR CDR3 was performed with the HTBI primer set. Via MiXCR, TCRdb re-called the multiplex PCR reads, giving one row per CDR3 protein. This sample yields about 550,000 distinct CDR3 sequences, of which less than 25% are seen a single time; about 30% belongs to the top ten.

The TCR was taken from a man aged 18 to 29 with Graves' hyperthyroidism. The sample consisted of blood. The chain couples TRBV3-1 to TRBJ1-1; a weak D match, TRBD1 (6 bases). The CDR3 sequence: CASSLAGGQTEAFF. In DNA, the CDR3 is TGTGCCAGCAGCCTAGCGGGGGGCCAAACTGAAGCTTTCTTT.